This is a list of T cell receptor beta chains from one sample in a study of blood T cell repertoires in COVID-19. TCRdb keeps only in-frame clones here, not all; method: immunoSEQ multiplex PCR. The sample shows tens of thousands of clones, roughly 87% of them seen only once. Specimen: peripheral blood. All receptors come from a man in his 60s with acute or convalescent COVID-19. CDR3s include the opening cysteine and the closing phenylalanine or tryptophan. D genes are given only for firm matches. The size of a clone is reported for some rows only, either as once, few or many, or as a class for expanded clones.

>TRBV30|TRBJ1-1|NA|NA
CAWSAGFTEAFF
TGTGCCTGGAGTGCAGGGTTCACTGAAGCTTTCTTT
>TRBV30|TRBJ2-2|NA|TRBD2
CAWSVLRTRIGELFF
TGTGCCTGGAGTGTACTCAGGACTAGAATCGGGGAGCTGTTTTTT
>TRBV11-2|TRBJ1-2|few|NA
CASSTNRWGYTF
TGTGCCAGCAGTACAAATCGATGGGGCTACACCTTC
>TRBV14|TRBJ1-4|NA|TRBD1
CASRPGQGGKLFF
TGTGCCAGCAGACCGGGACAGGGGGGAAAACTGTTTTTT
>TRBV5-8|TRBJ2-3|once|TRBD2
CASNAGGPTDTQYF
TGTGCCAGCAACGCGGGGGGGCCCACAGATACGCAGTATTTT
>TRBV5-1|TRBJ2-7|NA|TRBD1
CASSSELTGGRNEQYF
TGCGCCAGCAGCAGCGAGCTAACAGGGGGCAGAAACGAGCAGTACTTC
>TRBV5-6|TRBJ2-3|NA|NA
CASSRGWGVADTQYF
TGTGCCAGCAGCCGGGGGTGGGGAGTTGCAGATACGCAGTATTTT
>TRBV7-9|TRBJ1-2|once|NA
CASSLSQVDYGYTF
TGTGCCAGCAGCTTATCTCAGGTGGACTATGGCTACACCTTC
>TRBV7-2|TRBJ2-3|NA|TRBD2
CASSFGSGGAKGTQYF
TGTGCCAGCAGCTTCGGGAGCGGGGGGGCCAAGGGTACGCAGTATTTT
>TRBV7-3|TRBJ1-3|NA|NA
CASSLTTGWADTIYF
TGTGCCAGCAGCTTAACGACGGGGTGGGCGGACACCATATATTTT
>TRBV19|TRBJ1-6|NA|NA
CASSFISRNNSPLHF
TGTGCCAGTAGTTTCATTAGCAGAAATAATTCACCCCTCCACTTT
>TRBV30|TRBJ2-3|NA|TRBD1
CAWSALGQGARTDTQYF
TGTGCCTGGAGTGCCCTTGGACAGGGGGCCCGCACAGATACGCAGTATTTT
>TRBV27|TRBJ2-7|once|TRBD2
CASSTTSVSYEQYF
TGTGCCAGCAGTACAACTAGCGTCTCCTACGAGCAGTACTTC
>TRBV7-6|TRBJ1-2|NA|NA
CASSSEYSYTF
TGTGCCAGCAGCTCCGAGTATAGCTACACCTTC
>TRBV9|TRBJ2-1|few|TRBD2
CASSPAGLAGVGEQFF
TGTGCCAGCAGCCCCGCGGGACTAGCGGGGGTAGGTGAGCAGTTCTTC
>TRBV6-6|TRBJ2-7|NA|NA
CASVGPGSYEQYF
TGTGCCTCCGTGGGGCCTGGCTCCTACGAGCAGTACTTC